These T cell receptor beta chains were read from a single sample in a study of response to subunit inactivated influenza vaccine. A single record per CDR3 protein comes from TCRdb applying MiXCR to the RT-PCR reads. The repertoire has 860,000 or so distinct CDR3 sequences, less than 25% of them found once; the top ten carry roughly a tenth. The sequencing used PBMCs from blood, collected 4 to 6 days after vaccination. The receptor set was obtained from a man in his fifties who received an inactivated influenza vaccine. Each CDR3 is given with its conserved first and last residue. Fields, in order: V gene, clone size, J gene, D gene, CDR3 protein, CDR3 DNA. A D gene is named only where the DNA matches it firmly. Size is omitted from some rows. Given values are once, few, many or a class for expanded clones.

TRBV6-2/TRBV6-3	NA	TRBJ2-1	NA	CASMSGSYNEQFF	TGTGCCAGCATGAGCGGGTCCTACAATGAGCAGTTCTTC
TRBV29-1	few	TRBJ2-3	NA	CSVETGTDTQYF	TGCAGCGTGGAAACAGGGACAGATACGCAGTATTTT
TRBV5-1	NA	TRBJ2-3	NA	CASSLVQRNTDTQYF	TGCGCCAGCAGCTTGGTCCAGCGGAACACAGATACGCAGTATTTT
TRBV6-2/TRBV6-3	NA	TRBJ1-5	NA	CASSRTGLLGNQPQHF	TGTGCCAGCAGCCGTACAGGACTCTTAGGCAATCAGCCCCAGCATTTT
TRBV6-2/TRBV6-3	NA	TRBJ2-3	NA	CASSSPGDVADTQYF	TGTGCCAGCAGTTCACCAGGGGATGTCGCAGATACGCAGTATTTT
TRBV20-1	few	TRBJ2-2	TRBD2	CSARTSGRITGELFF	TGCAGTGCGCGGACTAGCGGGAGGATCACCGGGGAGCTGTTTTTT
TRBV12-3/TRBV12-4	many	TRBJ2-2	NA	CASSLAPNTGELFF	TGTGCCAGCAGCTTAGCACCGAACACCGGGGAGCTGTTTTTT
TRBV27	few	TRBJ1-1	TRBD1	CASSVRGQGNTEAFF	TGTGCCAGCAGTGTACGGGGACAGGGGAACACTGAAGCTTTCTTT
TRBV12-3/TRBV12-4	few	TRBJ2-3	TRBD2	CASSSGTSGEADTQYF	TGTGCCAGCAGTTCCGGGACTAGCGGGGAGGCAGATACGCAGTATTTT
TRBV20-1	many	TRBJ2-7	NA	CSARRQGGYEQYF	TGCAGTGCTAGAAGGCAGGGAGGCTACGAGCAGTACTTC
TRBV12-3/TRBV12-4	NA	TRBJ1-1	NA	CASSLPSTAGITEAFF	TGTGCCAGCAGTCTACCCTCGACAGCGGGCATAACTGAAGCTTTCTTT
TRBV6-1	NA	TRBJ2-7	TRBD2	CASSQPGLAGGGEQYF	TGTGCCAGCAGTCAGCCGGGACTAGCGGGAGGTGGAGAGCAGTACTTC
TRBV4-2	NA	TRBJ2-3	TRBD2	CASSQGSGGYSTDTQYF	TGTGCCAGCAGCCAAGGGTCGGGGGGGTATAGCACAGATACGCAGTATTTT
TRBV11-3	few	TRBJ1-4	NA	CASSLPHTATNEKLFF	TGTGCCAGCAGCTTGCCTCACACTGCAACTAATGAAAAACTGTTTTTT
TRBV29-1	few	TRBJ2-7	TRBD1	CSVATGTGNHEQYF	TGCAGCGTTGCAACCGGGACAGGGAATCACGAGCAGTACTTC
TRBV12-3/TRBV12-4	few	TRBJ1-5	NA	CASSLVEYQPQHF	TGTGCCAGCAGTTTAGTGGAGTATCAGCCCCAGCATTTT
TRBV28	few	TRBJ2-7	TRBD2	CASSFPTSGDALHEQYF	TGTGCCAGCAGTTTCCCGACTAGCGGAGACGCCCTCCACGAGCAGTACTTC
TRBV10-1	NA	TRBJ2-1	TRBD2	CASGFGRGGLFF	TGCGCCAGCGGTTTCGGGCGGGGGGGGCTGTTCTTC
TRBV12-3/TRBV12-4	few	TRBJ1-2	NA	CASRENVGNYGYTF	TGTGCCAGCAGAGAGAACGTGGGTAACTATGGCTACACCTTC
TRBV27	NA	TRBJ1-1	NA	CASSAREQNTEAFF	TGTGCCAGCAGTGCCCGGGAGCAGAACACTGAAGCTTTCTTT
TRBV14	NA	TRBJ2-3	NA	CASRRRGTDTQYF	TGTGCCAGCCGACGGAGGGGAACAGATACGCAGTATTTT
TRBV5-1	NA	TRBJ2-5	TRBD2	CASSSTSGRGGTQYF	TGCGCCAGCAGCTCCACCTCGGGGAGGGGAGGGACCCAGTACTTC
TRBV29-1	NA	TRBJ1-1	TRBD1	CSVRQGEAFF	TGCAGCGTCCGACAGGGAGAAGCTTTCTTT
TRBV7-2	NA	TRBJ1-3	NA	CASSSTGPSSGNTIYF	TGTGCCAGCAGCTCCACAGGACCTTCCTCTGGAAACACCATATATTTT
TRBV9	few	TRBJ2-1	NA	CASSVGFMGDNEQFF	TGTGCCAGCAGCGTAGGTTTCATGGGGGACAATGAGCAGTTCTTC
TRBV13	NA	TRBJ2-2	TRBD1	CASSILQGPGELFF	TGTGCCAGCAGCATTTTACAGGGGCCCGGGGAGCTGTTTTTT
TRBV7-9	few	TRBJ1-4	NA	CASRDRGDEKLFF	TGTGCCAGCAGGGACAGAGGGGACGAAAAACTGTTTTTT
TRBV6-5	NA	TRBJ2-7	NA	CASRQDSYEQYF	TGTGCCAGCAGGCAGGATTCCTACGAGCAGTACTTC